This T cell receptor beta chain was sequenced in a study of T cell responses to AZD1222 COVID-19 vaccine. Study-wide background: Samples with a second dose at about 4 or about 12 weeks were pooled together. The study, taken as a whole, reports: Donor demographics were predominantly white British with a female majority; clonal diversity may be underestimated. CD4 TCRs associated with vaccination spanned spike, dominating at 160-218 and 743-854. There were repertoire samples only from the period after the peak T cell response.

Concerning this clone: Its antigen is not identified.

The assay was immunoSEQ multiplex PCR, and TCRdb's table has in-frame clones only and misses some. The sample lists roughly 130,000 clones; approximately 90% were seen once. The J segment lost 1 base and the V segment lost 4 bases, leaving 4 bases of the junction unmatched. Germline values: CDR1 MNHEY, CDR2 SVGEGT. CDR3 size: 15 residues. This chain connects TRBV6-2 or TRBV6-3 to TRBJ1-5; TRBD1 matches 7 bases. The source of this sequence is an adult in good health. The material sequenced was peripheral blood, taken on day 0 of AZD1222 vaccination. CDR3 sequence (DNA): TGTGCCAGCAGTTGGGGACAGCAAAGCAATCAGCCCCAGCATTTT. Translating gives CASSWGQQSNQPQHF.